Presented here are 26 T cell receptor beta chains from one specimen sequenced in a study of blood T cell repertoires in COVID-19. The method was immunoSEQ multiplex PCR; TCRdb's version includes in-frame clones alone and lacks a portion of them. The profile shows about 120,000 clones, over 65% of them singletons. The sequenced material came from peripheral blood. The receptors were gathered from a woman aged 70-85 years with acute or convalescent COVID-19.

The J gene is TRBJ1-5, the V gene TRBV19; TRBD1 aligns across 8 bases. Trimming at V came to 4 bases and at J to 0 bases, leaving 5 bases not matched to a gene. The CDR3 spans 16 residues. The germline gives CDR1 LNHDA, CDR2 SQIVND (reference sequence). The CDR3 sequence is CASSTTGVYSNQPQHF. CDR3 DNA sequence: TGTGCCAGTAGTACGACAGGGGTCTATAGCAATCAGCCCCAGCATTTT.

V usage is TRBV11-3 and J usage is TRBJ1-2; 7 bases line up with TRBD1. V was pared by 3 bases and J by 4 bases, with 5 bases of the junction left unmatched. Germline assignment: CDR1 SGHNT and CDR2 YENEEA. The CDR3 runs 14 residues. In DNA, the CDR3 is TGTGCCAGCAGCTTTGGGGACAGCCTCTATGGCTACACCTTC. It specifies CASSFGDSLYGYTF.

V gene TRBV5-4 combines with J gene TRBJ1-4; D perhaps matches TRBD1 (6 bases). The CDR3 extends over 16 amino acids. Germline-derived CDR1 and CDR2 are SGHNT and YYREEE (reference sequence). The V end was cut by 0 bases, the J end by 7 bases, with 16 bases between. CDR3: CASSLAVRGGGEKLFF. The CDR3 coding sequence is TGTGCCAGCAGCTTGGCCGTCAGGGGCGGCGGTGAAAAACTGTTTTTT.

The chain combines TRBV11-3 with TRBJ1-1, with TRBD1 matching 7 bases. V lost 5 bases and J lost 8; bases outside the gene matches: 5. The germline V gene encodes CDR1 SGHNT and CDR2 YENEEA. This CDR3 is built from 12 residues. The CDR3 region is CASSPSTGEAFF. In DNA form, the CDR3 reads TGTGCCAGCAGCCCTTCGACAGGGGAAGCTTTCTTT.

The genes are TRBV30 and TRBJ1-4; 8 nucleotides line up with TRBD1. This CDR3 spans 18 amino acids. The V and J ends lost 0 bases and 0 bases, in that order; junction bases with no gene match: 9. Germline assignment: CDR1 GTSNPN and CDR2 SVGIG (reference sequence). CDR3 coding DNA: TGTGCCTGGAGTGTATTTCGTCAGGGGGCAGCAACTAATGAAAAACTGTTTTTT. As protein: CAWSVFRQGAATNEKLFF.

This sequence joins TRBV11-3 and TRBJ2-7, with 9 bases matching TRBD1. Looked up from germline, CDR1 is SGHNT and CDR2 is YENEEA. Losses at the gene ends were 2 bases for V and 2 bases for J; bases not matched to a gene: 4. CDR3 length: 15 residues. The CDR3 sequence: CASSLMGQGPYEQYF. The CDR3 nucleotides are TGTGCCAGCAGCTTAATGGGACAGGGACCCTACGAGCAGTACTTC.

The chain recombines TRBV7-9 with TRBJ2-3; D is possibly TRBD2 (7 bases). Looked up from germline, CDR1 is SEHNR and CDR2 is FQNEAQ (reference sequence). V was trimmed by 5 bases and J by 5 bases, leaving 14 bases between them. The CDR3 has 14 amino acids. In nucleotides, the CDR3 is TGTGCCAGCAGCCGTACCGGGGGGCGAGATACGCAGTATTTT. Amino acid sequence: CASSRTGGRDTQYF.

The chain recombines TRBV30 with TRBJ2-6, with D perhaps matching TRBD2 (6 bases). This CDR3 has 15 amino acids. V lost 2 bases, J lost 0 bases, and 8 bases lay in between. The germline CDR1 and CDR2 sequences are GTSNPN and SVGIG (reference sequence). CDR3 bases: TGTGCCTGGAGTAAGGGACTCTCTGGGGCCAACGTCCTGACTTTC. This translates into CAWSKGLSGANVLTF.

In this sample, this clone turned up once. The chain carries TRBV5-6 and TRBJ2-5; TRBD1 matches at 10 bases. Germline-derived CDR1 and CDR2 are SGHDT and YYEEEE. The V and J ends lost 4 bases and 5 bases, in that order; junction bases with no gene match: 8. The CDR3 consists of 15 residues. The CDR3 region has the DNA TGTGCCAGCAGCCCTATCGACAGGGGGCCGGAGACCCAGTACTTC. Its protein is CASSPIDRGPETQYF.

This chain links TRBV6-5 with TRBJ2-7; TRBD2 might be the D (6 bases). Trimming stripped 3 bases from V and 7 bases from J, with 22 bases between. In germline, CDR1 is MNHEY, CDR2 SVGAGI. CDR3 length: 16 residues. CDR3 in DNA: TGTGCCAGCAGTTATCGGCTTGTCGGTTCGGGGAGGGAGCAGTACTTC. It codes for CASSYRLVGSGREQYF.

This rearrangement joins TRBV12-3 or TRBV12-4 to TRBJ1-1, with D unclear. The CDR3 totals 13 residues. The germline V and J ends were trimmed by 3 bases and 5 bases, with 10 bases remaining between them. The CDR3 spells CASSLGGETEAFF. Written as DNA, the CDR3 is TGTGCCAGCAGTTTGGGTGGGGAGACTGAAGCTTTCTTT.

In this sample, this clone turned up once. The chain combines TRBV11-3 with TRBJ2-3; TRBD2 agrees at 8 bases. Germline V gene data show CDR1 as SGHNT and CDR2 as YENEEA. Losses at the gene ends were 2 bases for V and 5 bases for J; bases not matched to a gene: 6. The CDR3 has 15 residues. In DNA, the CDR3 is TGTGCCAGCAGCTTAAATAGCGGGGACCAAGATACGCAGTATTTT. It codes for CASSLNSGDQDTQYF.

This chain connects TRBV4-1 to TRBJ1-3, with no clear D. In germline, CDR1 is MGHRA, CDR2 YSYEKL. V lost 0 bases and J 8 bases, leaving 14 bases between the germline ends. CDR3 length equals 15 residues. The CDR3 bases are TGCGCCAGCAGCCAAGAAAAGGTTGCGGCGGACACCATATATTTT. Protein sequence: CASSQEKVAADTIYF.

The chain employs TRBV5-1 and TRBJ2-6; 8 nucleotides line up with TRBD1. The trim removed 0 bases at V and 0 bases at J, leaving 8 bases unmatched. The CDR3 totals 19 residues. Per germline, CDR1 SGHRS and CDR2 YFSETQ. CDR3 in amino acids: CASSLGRTGTSSGANVLTF. The DNA for the CDR3 is TGCGCCAGCAGCTTGGGGAGGACAGGGACCTCCTCTGGGGCCAACGTCCTGACTTTC.

This chain connects TRBV5-5 to TRBJ1-3; D ambiguous. The CDR3 spans 16 residues. The V and J ends lost 0 bases and 4 bases respectively, with 14 bases between them. Germline V gene sequence: CDR1 SGHKS, CDR2 YYEKEE (reference sequence). CDR3 sequence reads: CASSLAESGLGNTIYF. For the CDR3, the DNA is TGTGCCAGCAGCTTGGCCGAGTCGGGTTTAGGAAACACCATATATTTT.

The chain recombines TRBV7-9 with TRBJ1-2; TRBD1 matches 12 bases. Germline V gene sequence: CDR1 SEHNR, CDR2 FQNEAQ (reference sequence). V was pared by 5 bases and J by 3 bases, with 10 bases of the junction left unmatched. The CDR3 consists of 17 residues. The CDR3 sequence: CASSPGQGAINDYGYTF. The CDR3 DNA is TGTGCCAGCAGCCCGGGACAGGGGGCGATTAATGACTATGGCTACACCTTC.

This clone has a single count. The chain carries TRBV2 and TRBJ1-2; D not resolved. The CDR3 is 10 amino acids. Deletions cut 6 bases from V and 6 bases from J, with 5 bases between. Looked up from germline, CDR1 is SNHLY and CDR2 is FYNNEI. The CDR3 is CASRADGYTF. The CDR3 DNA reads TGTGCCAGCAGGGCGGATGGCTACACCTTC.

The genes are TRBV10-3 and TRBJ1-2; 11 bases line up with TRBD1. Trimming at V came to 7 bases and at J to 7 bases, leaving 8 bases not matched to a gene. Per the germline V gene, CDR1 is ENHRY and CDR2 is SYGVKD. CDR3 size: 14 residues. The CDR3 sequence: CAIMDRGLDRGYTF. The CDR3 DNA follows: TGTGCCATCATGGACAGGGGGCTAGATCGTGGCTACACCTTC.

The chain is built from TRBV5-4 and TRBJ2-3, with 11 nucleotides matching TRBD2. The germline gives CDR1 SGHNT, CDR2 YYREEE (reference sequence). V lost 2 bases and J lost 5; bases outside the gene matches: 7. The CDR3 runs 16 residues. The CDR3 region is CASSLRLAGGVDTQYF. For the CDR3, the DNA is TGTGCCAGCAGCTTACGGCTAGCGGGGGGTGTAGATACGCAGTATTTT.

This rearrangement joins TRBV16 to TRBJ1-3; D unresolved. The CDR3 is made up of 17 amino acids. CDR1 is KGHSY and CDR2 is FQNENV in the germline V gene. Trimming removed 0 bases at V and 0 bases at J, with 12 bases between. The CDR3 DNA follows: TGTGCCAGCAGCCAATCCTCTCCCAAGAGCTCTGGAAACACCATATATTTT. Its protein product is CASSQSSPKSSGNTIYF.

The chain combines TRBV5-4 with TRBJ2-2; weak D call: TRBD1 (5 bases). CDR3 length: 18 residues. V lost 6 bases, J lost 2 bases, and 23 bases lay in between. CDR1 is SGHNT and CDR2 is YYREEE in the germline V gene (reference sequence). The CDR3: CASNDNRYGALNTGELFF. CDR3 nucleotide sequence: TGTGCCAGCAACGACAACAGATATGGGGCGTTAAACACCGGGGAGCTGTTTTTT.

J is TRBJ2-3 and V is TRBV14; a weak D match, TRBD2 (5 bases). V gave up 5 bases and J gave up 4 bases, with 22 bases separating them. The CDR3 extends over 17 amino acids. Per the germline V gene, CDR1 is SGHDN and CDR2 is FVKESK. The CDR3 here is CASSYTWALGGADTQYF. The CDR3 region has the DNA TGTGCCAGCAGCTATACGTGGGCCCTCGGAGGCGCAGATACGCAGTATTTT.

The V gene is TRBV15, the J gene TRBJ2-1; 9 bases agree with TRBD1. The V gene end was trimmed by 4 bases and the J gene end by 8 bases; junction bases not matched to a gene: 12. This CDR3 spans 16 amino acids. Germline V gene sequence: CDR1 LNHNV, CDR2 YYDKDF (reference sequence). DNA for the CDR3: TGTGCCACCAGCACAAACCGGGACAGGGTTACGGATGAGCAGTTCTTC. Protein sequence: CATSTNRDRVTDEQFF.

V gene TRBV24-1 combines with J gene TRBJ2-6; 10 bases line up with TRBD1. The ends lost 3 bases at V and 0 bases at J; junction bases unmatched: 4. The CDR3 length is 18 residues. From germline, CDR1 is KGHDR and CDR2 SFDVKD. CDR3 region: CATSDPGTGDSGANVLTF. In DNA form, the CDR3 reads TGTGCCACCAGTGATCCCGGGACAGGGGACTCTGGGGCCAACGTCCTGACTTTC.

The J gene is TRBJ1-5, the V gene TRBV19; D may be TRBD1 (6 bases). The length of the CDR3 is 14 residues. V lost 7 bases and J 6 bases, leaving 16 bases between the germline ends. CDR1 is LNHDA, CDR2 SQIVND, per germline (reference sequence). CDR3 sequence: CASIEGGLSQPQHF. Here the CDR3 DNA reads TGTGCCAGTATTGAGGGGGGGCTCTCTCAGCCCCAGCATTTT.

The chain combines TRBV7-3 with TRBJ2-3, with D uncertain. The CDR3 is 13 amino acids. Germline V gives CDR1 SGHTA, CDR2 FQGTGA. The V and J ends lost 0 bases and 4 bases respectively, with 5 bases between them. In DNA form, the CDR3 reads TGTGCCAGCAGCTTAACCAGATCAGATACGCAGTATTTT. This encodes CASSLTRSDTQYF. Variable domain in full (rest from reference TRBV7-3 and TRBJ2-3): GAGVSQTPSNKVTEKGKYVELRCDPISGHTALYWYRQSLGQGPEFLIYFQGTGAADDSGLPNDRFFAVRPEGSVSTLKIQRTERGDSAVYLCASSLTRSDTQYFGPGTRLTVL.